Listed here is a single TCR beta chain. The antigen remains undetermined. Other nucleotide sequences from this sample produce the same CDR3. After expansion with viral peptide pools in the ViraFEST assay, antigen-specific CD4+ T cells were sequenced. The culture ran for roughly 10 days before CD4+ T cells were isolated. Between March and December 2020, the person had a SARS-CoV-2 infection that PCR confirmed. A density of approximately 2 million PBMC per well was used; these cells were cultured with about 10 IU/ml IL-2 and approximately 10 ug/ml peptides. The sample originates from a study of vaccination effects on CD4 cells after COVID-19. Using immunoSEQ multiplex PCR, the repertoire was profiled, and TCRdb retains in-frame clones only, with some absent. The table has tens of thousands of clones, around 80% seen once. Looked up from germline, CDR1 is SGDLS and CDR2 is YYNGEE. Trimming took 0 bases from V and 0 from J, leaving 8 bases between them. The CDR3 is 15 residues long.

The origin of this receptor is a human donor who had a prior SARS-CoV-2 infection. The specimen was CD4+ T cells from PBMCs cultured with a peptide pool, collected before COVID-19 vaccination. The rearrangement joins TRBV9 to TRBJ2-3; D may be TRBD1 or TRBD2 (6 bases each). The CDR3 DNA sequence: TGTGCCAGCAGCGTAGTAGGGGGGAGCACAGATACGCAGTATTTT. The encoded protein is CASSVVGGSTDTQYF.